This T cell receptor beta chain was observed in a study of cytomegalovirus exposure and HLA in healthy donors. Overall study results and limits: Across donors, most TCRs were seen rarely, yet some public ones were widespread.

PCR involved 60 Vbeta and 13 Jbeta primers. Only in-frame clones appear in the TCRdb table, and some are missing; sequencing was by immunoSEQ multiplex PCR. The sample lists about 120,000 clones, around 78% occurring once. Note on this clone: The antigen is not known.

The CDR3 contains 15 residues. Germline CDR1 reads LGHNA; CDR2 reads YNFKEQ. V was cut by 1 base and J by 8 bases, with 15 bases left in between. This receptor was obtained from a woman aged 30 to 39 in good health and CMV-seropositive. The V call is TRBV4-2, the J call TRBJ2-1; a weak D match, TRBD2 (6 bases). The sample taken for sequencing was PBMCs. Here the CDR3 DNA reads TGTGCCAGCAGCCAAGGAGGGAGGCAGTCCGATGAGCAGTTCTTC. Residues: CASSQGGRQSDEQFF.